This is a list of T cell receptor beta chains from one sample in a study of shared clonotypes between healthy human individuals. Assay used: immunoSEQ multiplex PCR; TCRdb lists only in-frame clones, some missing. The sample lists about 1.5 million clones, 95% to 99% occurring once. The specimen was naive CD4+ T cells sorted from blood. The source of these receptors is a man younger than 45 in good health. CDR3s include the opening cysteine and the closing phenylalanine or tryptophan. Each record gives: D gene, CDR3 length, J gene, V gene, clone size, CDR3 DNA, CDR3 protein. The D gene is left open where the match is weak. Clone size is given for some rows only: seen once, a few or many times, or a class if the clone is expanded.

- | 13 | TRBJ2-2 | TRBV29-1 | - | TGCAGCGTTTTTGAAACACACACCGGGGAGCTGTTTTTT | CSVFETHTGELFF
- | 15 | TRBJ2-1 | TRBV5-1 | - | TGCGCCAGCAGCTACCCGAGCGGCAAAGACAATGAGCAGTTCTTC | CASSYPSGKDNEQFF
- | 12 | TRBJ2-7 | TRBV28 | - | TGTGCCAGCAGCCAAGCTCGGTGGGAGCAGTACTTC | CASSQARWEQYF
TRBD1 | 15 | TRBJ2-5 | TRBV28 | - | TGTGCCAGCAGTAGTCCCGGGACAGGGGATGAGACCCAGTACTTC | CASSSPGTGDETQYF
- | 16 | TRBJ2-2 | TRBV18 | - | TGTGCCAGCTCACCCCTGGCAGGGGCGAACACCGGGGAGCTGTTTTTT | CASSPLAGANTGELFF
TRBD2 | 16 | TRBJ2-2 | TRBV10-3 | - | TGTGCCATCACCCCTTGGGCGGGAGTGGAGACCGGGGAGCTGTTTTTT | CAITPWAGVETGELFF
TRBD2 | 19 | TRBJ2-1 | TRBV5-1 | once | TGCGCCAGCAGCGTACTGACTAGCGGGAGGGACTACCCCCACAATGAGCAGTTCTTC | CASSVLTSGRDYPHNEQFF
- | 12 | TRBJ1-5 | TRBV27 | - | TGTGCCAGCAGTTTCGGGGGTCAGCCCCAGCATTTT | CASSFGGQPQHF
TRBD2 | 15 | TRBJ2-1 | TRBV5-8 | - | TGTGCCAGCAGCTCTAGCGGGAGCTCCTACAATGAGCAGTTCTTC | CASSSSGSSYNEQFF
- | 14 | TRBJ2-7 | TRBV7-2 | - | TGTGCCAGCAGCTTAGTCGGGGTACGCTCTGAGCAGTACTTC | CASSLVGVRSEQYF
TRBD2 | 12 | TRBJ2-1 | TRBV28 | - | TGTGCCAGCAGTATTATAGCGGGAGGGCAGTTCTTC | CASSIIAGGQFF
TRBD1 | 16 | TRBJ2-7 | TRBV7-6 | - | TGTGCCAGCAGCTCAACCCCGGGACAGGGGTCCTACGAGCAGTACTTC | CASSSTPGQGSYEQYF
TRBD2 | 13 | TRBJ2-1 | TRBV28 | - | TGTGTCGTTCGGGCGGGAGGGGGGAATGAGCAGTTCTTC | CVVRAGGGNEQFF
- | 14 | TRBJ2-5 | TRBV6-5 | - | TGTGCCGCCCGGGCAGGGGCTTACCAAGAGACCCAGTACTTC | CAARAGAYQETQYF
TRBD1 | 14 | TRBJ1-5 | TRBV2 | once | TGTGCCAGCAGGGCGGGACAGGGCGGTCAGCCCCAGCATTTT | CASRAGQGGQPQHF
TRBD1 | 16 | TRBJ2-1 | TRBV5-1 | - | TGCGCCAGCAGTTCCGGGACAGGGGGTTCCTACAATGAGCAGTTCTTC | CASSSGTGGSYNEQFF
TRBD1 | 14 | TRBJ1-1 | TRBV9 | - | TGTGCCAGCAGCCCACAGGGGGGGAACACTGAAGCTTTCTTT | CASSPQGGNTEAFF
- | 15 | TRBJ2-7 | TRBV5-4 | - | TGTGCCAGCAGCTTGGGAGGCAGGGGTTCCTACGAGCAGTACTTC | CASSLGGRGSYEQYF
TRBD2 | 13 | TRBJ2-1 | TRBV19 | - | TGTGCCAGTAGTAGTCTAGCGGCTAATGAGCAGTTCTTC | CASSSLAANEQFF
- | 12 | TRBJ2-3 | TRBV29-1 | - | TGCAGCGTTCGAATTGAGGCAGATACGCAGTATTTT | CSVRIEADTQYF
TRBD2 | 16 | TRBJ2-3 | TRBV7-9 | - | TGTGCCAGCAGCCCCCCGACTAGCGGGTCCACAGATACGCAGTATTTT | CASSPPTSGSTDTQYF
TRBD2 | 15 | TRBJ2-7 | TRBV7-2 | - | TGTGCCAGCAGCTTACTACTAGCGGGAGGCTACGAGCAGTACTTC | CASSLLLAGGYEQYF
TRBD1 | 15 | TRBJ1-2 | TRBV5-4 | - | TGTGCCAGCAGCTTGGGGAGACAGGGGGACTATGGCTACACCTTC | CASSLGRQGDYGYTF
TRBD2 | 15 | TRBJ2-1 | TRBV4-1 | - | TGCGCCAGCAGCCAAGGACTAGCGGGGGGCAATGAGCAGTTCTTC | CASSQGLAGGNEQFF
- | 14 | TRBJ1-2 | TRBV5-5 | - | TGTGCCAGCAGCGGTGGAAACGGCGCCTATGGCTACACCTTC | CASSGGNGAYGYTF
- | 11 | TRBJ2-7 | TRBV7-2 | once | TGTGCCAGCAGCTTCGGGAGCGAGCAGTACTTC | CASSFGSEQYF
TRBD1 | 16 | TRBJ1-5 | TRBV19 | - | TGTGCCAGTAGTATGGGGGACAGGTTCGGCAATCAGCCCCAGCATTTT | CASSMGDRFGNQPQHF
- | 13 | TRBJ2-3 | TRBV25-1 | - | TGTGCCAGCAGTGAGGTTATCCCAGATACGCAGTATTTT | CASSEVIPDTQYF
TRBD1 | 14 | TRBJ2-7 | TRBV7-2 | - | TGTGCCAGCAGCCCAGGGACAGGGGGCGGCGAGCAGTACTTC | CASSPGTGGGEQYF
- | 14 | TRBJ1-1 | TRBV10-3 | - | TGTGCCATCAGAGTTGGTGTCATGAACACTGAAGCTTTCTTT | CAIRVGVMNTEAFF
- | 14 | TRBJ2-5 | TRBV5-6 | - | TGTGCCAGCAGCTTGTGGGGACAAGAAGAGACCCAGTACTTC | CASSLWGQEETQYF
- | 15 | TRBJ1-4 | TRBV15 | - | TGTGCCACCAGCAGAGTCGGCGGGGTTAATGAAAAACTGTTTTTT | CATSRVGGVNEKLFF
- | 13 | TRBJ2-2 | TRBV30 | - | TGTGCCTGGAGTCCGGCGGGTTACGGGGAGCTGTTTTTT | CAWSPAGYGELFF
- | 16 | TRBJ2-2 | TRBV14 | - | TGTGCCAGCAGCCGAATGACAGGAATAAACACCGGGGAGCTGTTTTTT | CASSRMTGINTGELFF
- | 13 | TRBJ2-7 | TRBV5-5 | - | TGTGCCAGCAGCACACTACCTCGGGACGAGCAGTACTTC | CASSTLPRDEQYF
- | 18 | TRBJ2-6 | TRBV10-3 | - | TGTGCCATCAGTGAGGGGGTGGGGCGGTCCTCTGGGGCCAACGTCCTGACTTTC | CAISEGVGRSSGANVLTF
- | 13 | TRBJ1-4 | TRBV29-1 | - | TGCAGCGTCACAGGGTCGACTAATGAAAAACTGTTTTTT | CSVTGSTNEKLFF
- | 14 | TRBJ2-3 | TRBV18 | - | TGTGCCAGCTCACCTCTTGACAGAGCAGATACGCAGTATTTT | CASSPLDRADTQYF
TRBD2 | 19 | TRBJ2-3 | TRBV28 | once | TGTGCCAGCAGTCTTCTCGGGACTAGCAGTACCTCTAGCACAGATACGCAGTATTTT | CASSLLGTSSTSSTDTQYF
- | 10 | TRBJ2-7 | TRBV20-1 | - | TGCAGTGCTAGAGTTTACGAGCAGTACTTC | CSARVYEQYF
TRBD2 | 16 | TRBJ2-7 | TRBV4-2 | - | TGTGCCAGCAGCCAAGTGGCGGGAGTGGGCTCCTACGAGCAGTACTTC | CASSQVAGVGSYEQYF
TRBD2 | 18 | TRBJ2-1 | TRBV7-3 | - | TGTGCCAGCAGCTTTTTAGCGGGAGGGGGCCGACGCGACAATGAGCAGTTCTTC | CASSFLAGGGRRDNEQFF
- | 13 | TRBJ1-1 | TRBV29-1 | - | TGCAGCGTACAACCGTCCCGGGACACTGAAGCTTTCTTT | CSVQPSRDTEAFF
- | 13 | TRBJ2-7 | TRBV4-3 | - | TGCGCCAGCAGCAGGGGTCCCTCAGGCGAGCAGTACTTC | CASSRGPSGEQYF
- | 13 | TRBJ2-6 | TRBV30 | - | TGTGCCTGGAGTGGCTCTGGGGCCAACGTCCTGACTTTC | CAWSGSGANVLTF